This T cell receptor beta chain was identified during a study of T cells after posttransplantation cyclophosphamide. Many counts were recorded for this clone. Sequencing used immunoSEQ multiplex PCR; TCRdb keeps in-frame clones, though not all of them. Observed in the sample are around 35,000 clones, none of them singletons. The germline V gene has CDR1 SGHRS and CDR2 YFSETQ. Trimming removed 10 bases from V and 6 bases from J; junction bases left unmatched: 4. The length of the CDR3 is 13 residues. V is TRBV5-1 and J is TRBJ1-6, with 10 bases lining up with TRBD1. This sequence originates from a man aged 30-40 years in good health and a related stem cell transplant donor. Specimen: PBMCs. The CDR3 loop is CARRDRGNSPLHF. The CDR3 DNA sequence: TGCGCCCGCCGGGACAGGGGTAATTCACCCCTCCACTTT.